Listed below are T cell receptor beta chains from one sample, sequenced in a study of blood T cells in healthy people across ages. TCRdb called the 5' RACE reads again in MiXCR, with one record for every CDR3 protein. Found here are about 1,400,000 distinct CDR3 sequences, 42% of them singletons; the top ten hold roughly 8.2%. The sequencing input was blood. These receptors all stem from a woman between 18 and 29 years old in good health. Each CDR3 is given with its conserved first and last residue. A D gene is named only where the DNA matches it firmly. Size values are once, few and many counts, or a class for expanded clones, and some rows have none.

J gene,clone size,D gene,V gene,CDR3 DNA,CDR3 protein
TRBJ1-2,few,-,TRBV20-1,TGCAGTGCTATCGAGGGGACCAGTCCAGAGGGATCTAGTGGCTACACCTTC,CSAIEGTSPEGSSGYTF
TRBJ2-7,-,-,TRBV7-3,TGTGCCAGCAGCTTATCTTGGGGGGACCCTAATTACAATGAGCAGTACTTC,CASSLSWGDPNYNEQYF
TRBJ2-7,-,TRBD2,TRBV27,TGTGCCAGCAGTCCCGTAAAGCTAGCGGGAGTAGGTCCCATGTACGAGCAGTACTTC,CASSPVKLAGVGPMYEQYF
TRBJ2-5,-,-,TRBV5-1,TGCGCCAGCAGCTCATTCGACCAAGAGACCCAGTACTTC,CASSSFDQETQYF
TRBJ2-5,-,TRBD1,TRBV18,TGTGCCAACTCGCAAAACAGGGGGCCCCTATACAATGAGCAGTACTTC,CANSQNRGPLYNEQYF
TRBJ1-1,few,TRBD1,TRBV6-1,TGTGCCAGCAGTGAATTTAGAACGACAGGGAGAACTGAAGCTTTCTTT,CASSEFRTTGRTEAFF
TRBJ2-6,-,TRBD1,TRBV10-2,TGCGCCAGCAGTGAGCCGAGAAGGACAGGGGCCGACCTCTCTGGGGCCAACGTCCTGACTTTC,CASSEPRRTGADLSGANVLTF
TRBJ1-1,-,-,TRBV5-8,TGTGCCAGCAGCGTACGGGGACCGGTGGAAGCTTTCTTT,CASSVRGPVEAFF
TRBJ2-6,-,TRBD1,TRBV6-1,TGTGCCAGCAGAATCGGACAGGGAAAAAGTTCTGGGGCCAACGTCCTGACTTTC,CASRIGQGKSSGANVLTF
TRBJ2-7,few,TRBD1,TRBV14,TGTGCCAGCAGCCAGATGACAGGGGCTTACGAGCAGTACTTC,CASSQMTGAYEQYF
TRBJ1-4,few,-,TRBV5-1,TGCGCCAGCAGCTCGACCGGGACGATTAATGAAAAACTGTTTTTT,CASSSTGTINEKLFF
TRBJ2-1,few,-,TRBV5-1,TGCGCCAGCAGCTTGTGGCTAGATGAGCAGTTCTTC,CASSLWLDEQFF
TRBJ2-1,few,TRBD2,TRBV6-5,TGTGCCAGCAGTTACTCGGAGGGAGGGCCCCGAAATGAGCAGTTCTTC,CASSYSEGGPRNEQFF
TRBJ2-1,-,-,TRBV12-5,TGTGCTAGTGGTTCGTGGCAAAATGAGCAGTTCTTC,CASGSWQNEQFF
TRBJ2-5,few,TRBD2,TRBV9,TGTGCCAGCAGCGTACAGACTAGCGGGTTAGAGACCCAGTACTTC,CASSVQTSGLETQYF
TRBJ2-1,-,-,TRBV30,TGTGCCGGAAAAAGGCGGGACGGTGAGCAGTTCTTC,CAGKRRDGEQFF
TRBJ1-2,-,-,TRBV5-1,TGCGCCAGCAGGCCCACTATCCTCTACTATGGCTACACCTTC,CASRPTILYYGYTF
TRBJ1-1,few,-,TRBV3-1,TGTGCCAGCAGCCAAGATGGAAGAGGGCCCAACACTGAAGCTTTCTTT,CASSQDGRGPNTEAFF
TRBJ2-1,-,-,TRBV5-1,TGCGCCAGCAGCCCAGACCAGGCGTGGGGAGAGCAGTTCTTC,CASSPDQAWGEQFF
TRBJ1-1,once,-,TRBV10-3,TGTGCCATCACCCAGGGGAACACTGAAGCTTTCTTT,CAITQGNTEAFF
TRBJ1-6,-,TRBD1,TRBV28,TGTGCCAGCAGTTCCCAGACAGGGGGCGGTTCACCCCTCCACTTT,CASSSQTGGGSPLHF
TRBJ1-1,-,-,TRBV28,TGTACCGGCAGTTTACCGGGACTAGAAGCTTTCTTT,CTGSLPGLEAFF
TRBJ2-3,-,-,TRBV5-1,TGCGCCAGCAGCTTGAGATCCGGAGTTGGCACAGATACGCAGTATTTT,CASSLRSGVGTDTQYF
TRBJ2-7,-,-,TRBV12-3/TRBV12-4,TGTGCCAGCAGCCCGAGCCAATCTAATTCCTACGAGCAGTACTTC,CASSPSQSNSYEQYF
TRBJ1-1,-,-,TRBV12-5,TGTGCTAGTGGTTTGGTACGGGGGGGGTCGGTCACTGAAGCTTTCTTT,CASGLVRGGSVTEAFF
TRBJ2-3,few,-,TRBV20-1,TGCAGTGCGAAGGCCCGAGGGGGCACAGATACGCAGTATTTT,CSAKARGGTDTQYF
TRBJ2-7,-,-,TRBV7-8,TGTGCCAGCAGGCCTACAGGGAAGACCTACGAGCAGTACTTC,CASRPTGKTYEQYF
TRBJ2-1,few,-,TRBV5-1,TGCGCCAGCAGCTTGGAGGCCAACCACTACAATGAGCAGTTCTTC,CASSLEANHYNEQFF
TRBJ2-3,few,TRBD2,TRBV7-2,TGTGCCAGCAGCTTAGTATGGCTAGCGGGGAATACGCAGTATTTT,CASSLVWLAGNTQYF
TRBJ2-7,few,-,TRBV29-1,TGCAGCGTTGAAGTGCGGGACAAATTCTACGAGCAGTACTTC,CSVEVRDKFYEQYF
TRBJ1-1,-,-,TRBV7-2,TGTGCCAGCAGCTTAGGCGGGGCGGGGAACACTGAAGCTTTCTTT,CASSLGGAGNTEAFF
TRBJ2-7,few,-,TRBV4-1,TGCGCCAGCAGCCAGAACACTTATGGGGGATACGAGCAGTACTTC,CASSQNTYGGYEQYF
TRBJ1-2,few,-,TRBV4-1,TGCGCCAGCAGCCCCGGGACGGCTCCCGGCTACACCTTC,CASSPGTAPGYTF
TRBJ1-2,few,TRBD1,TRBV7-3,TGTGCCAGCAGCTTAACCCAAGACAGGGCAGGTGGCTACACCTTC,CASSLTQDRAGGYTF
TRBJ1-2,once,-,TRBV6-2/TRBV6-3,TGTGCCAACAGCGACTATGGCTACACCTTC,CANSDYGYTF
TRBJ2-3,-,-,TRBV10-3,TGTGCCATCACCAACCGGGGGGATACGCAGTATTTT,CAITNRGDTQYF
TRBJ2-7,few,-,TRBV2,TGTGCCAGCGGGTTTGCCTACGAGCAGTACTTC,CASGFAYEQYF
TRBJ2-7,-,TRBD1,TRBV6-1,TGTGCCAGCTCGACAGGGCCCCTGACCTACGAGCAGTACTTC,CASSTGPLTYEQYF
TRBJ1-1,few,-,TRBV6-2/TRBV6-3,TGTGCCAGCAGCTCCCGGGGTGGCACTGAAGCTTTCTTT,CASSSRGGTEAFF
TRBJ2-3,once,TRBD2,TRBV6-1,TGTGCCAGCAAGGTCCTAGCGGGAGCTAGCACAGATACGCAGTATTTT,CASKVLAGASTDTQYF
TRBJ1-1,-,-,TRBV18,TGTGCCAGCTCCCCCGGAGGGCACATGAACACTGAAGCTTTCTTT,CASSPGGHMNTEAFF
TRBJ1-5,-,-,TRBV12-3/TRBV12-4,TGTGCCAGCAGCAGTAACGGGGGTAATCAGCCCCAGCATTTT,CASSSNGGNQPQHF
TRBJ1-2,few,TRBD1,TRBV10-3,TGTGCCATCAGTGAGCTGGGACAGGGACACTATGGCTACACCTTC,CAISELGQGHYGYTF